This T cell receptor beta chain was profiled in a study of blood T cell repertoires in COVID-19. In the study overall: There were acute and convalescent COVID-19 samples, and they came from the United States, Italy and Spain.

The protocol was immunoSEQ multiplex PCR, while the TCRdb copy is restricted to in-frame clones and leaves out a portion. The sample consists of approximately 200,000 clones, about 81% of them appearing once. This CDR3 comprises 14 residues. The germline V gene has CDR1 KGHDR and CDR2 SFDVKD. The germline V and J ends were trimmed by 9 bases and 4 bases, with 15 bases remaining between them. This chain uses TRBV24-1 with TRBJ1-3; perhaps TRBD1 as D (6 bases). Sequenced material: peripheral blood. This receptor was obtained from a woman older than 75 with COVID-19, enrolled during active disease. CDR3 residues: CATSGPGAGNTIYF. CDR3 DNA: TGTGCCACCTCCGGGCCAGGGGCGGGAAACACCATATATTTT.